These 9 T cell receptor beta chains originate from one sample sequenced in a study of Tregs in tolerant kidney transplant recipients. Some clones are missing from TCRdb's copy, which holds only in-frame ones; the method was immunoSEQ multiplex PCR. The data hold tens of thousands of clones, with roughly 89% observed a single time. Sequenced material: CD4+ T cells from blood. These receptors were obtained from a human donor in good health.

The V and J genes are TRBV6-4 and TRBJ2-7, with D tentatively TRBD2 (5 bases). CDR1 and CDR2 (germline): MRHNA, SNTAGT. The V and J ends lost 11 bases and 12 bases respectively, with 17 bases between them. CDR3 size: 10 residues. The CDR3 sequence: CALGVCLWYF. The CDR3 bases are TGTGCCCTCGGGGTGTGTTTGTGGTACTTC.

This clone showed up just once. This chain links TRBV5-1 with TRBJ1-2, with TRBD1 matching 8 bases. V lost 0 bases, J lost 7 bases, and 14 bases stayed unmatched. The germline V gene encodes CDR1 SGHRS and CDR2 YFSETQ. CDR3 length: 17 amino acids. The CDR3 nucleotides read TGCGCCAGCAGCTTGGTCGCGTCCAGGACAGGGTTTAGTGGCTACACCTTC. It is translated as CASSLVASRTGFSGYTF.

The chain carries TRBV11-2 and TRBJ2-2; D is unclear. The germline V gene has CDR1 SGHAT and CDR2 FQNNGV. The germline V and J ends were trimmed by 5 bases and 8 bases, with 15 bases remaining between them. The CDR3 runs to 14 residues. CDR3 amino acids: CASSQTWVIGELFF. DNA for the CDR3: TGTGCCAGCAGCCAAACCTGGGTTATAGGGGAGCTGTTTTTT. Filled out from reference TRBV11-2 and TRBJ2-2, the complete variable domain reads EAGVAQSPRYKIIEKRQSVAFWCNPISGHATLYWYQQILGQGPKLLIQFQNNGVVDDSQLPKDRFSAERLKGVDSTLKIQPAKLEDSAVYLCASSQTWVIGELFFGEGSRLTVL.

The V call is TRBV7-3, the J call TRBJ2-5; D may correspond to TRBD1 or TRBD2 (5 bases each). Germline V gene lookup returns CDR1 SGHTA and CDR2 FQGTGA. The CDR3 has 14 residues. Trimming took off 2 bases at V and 5 bases at J, with 12 bases between the two ends. CDR3 in DNA: TGTGCCAGCAGCTTAGGGGCAGCGGTGGAGACCCAGTACTTC. It translates to CASSLGAAVETQYF. Drawing the rest from reference TRBV7-3 and TRBJ2-5, the complete variable domain is GAGVSQTPSNKVTEKGKYVELRCDPISGHTALYWYRQSLGQGPEFLIYFQGTGAADDSGLPNDRFFAVRPEGSVSTLKIQRTERGDSAVYLCASSLGAAVETQYFGPGTRLLVL.

A remark on this clone: Other DNA sequences in the sample encode the same CDR3. This chain links TRBV7-9 with TRBJ2-7, with no clear D. Germline V CDR1 and CDR2: SEHNR, FQNEAQ (reference sequence). The CDR3 contains 13 residues. With 0 bases removed from V and 9 bases from J, the gap between germline ends came to 12 bases. The CDR3 DNA reads TGTGCCAGCAGCTTAGCGGAAGGAGTAGGGCAGTACTTC. Its translation is CASSLAEGVGQYF.

V is TRBV4-3 and J is TRBJ1-1; D is perhaps TRBD1 (5 bases). This CDR3 region has 14 residues. The germline V gene encodes CDR1 LGHNA and CDR2 YSLEER. Trimming took off 6 bases at V and 3 bases at J, with 14 bases between the two ends. This chain's CDR3 is CASSPGWADTEAFF. Here the CDR3 DNA reads TGCGCCAGCAGTCCAGGGTGGGCTGACACTGAAGCTTTCTTT.

V and J are TRBV19 and TRBJ1-2; weak D call: TRBD1 (6 bases). Germline CDR1 and CDR2: LNHDA and SQIVND (reference sequence). V lost 8 bases, J lost 10 bases, and 17 bases lay in between. The CDR3 is made up of 12 amino acids. DNA for the CDR3: TGTGCCAGTGCCCGGGGAGGACAGACCTACACCTTC. Translating gives CASARGGQTYTF.

The chain recombines TRBV11-2 with TRBJ2-5, with TRBD2 matching over 11 bases. V lost 1 base, J lost 4 bases, and 5 bases stayed unmatched. This CDR3 comprises 16 residues. The germline V gene has CDR1 SGHAT and CDR2 FQNNGV. CDR3 residues: CASSLGVSGRGETQYF. The CDR3 DNA sequence: TGTGCCAGCAGCTTAGGGGTTAGCGGGAGGGGAGAGACCCAGTACTTC.

The chain recombines TRBV7-9 with TRBJ1-4; the match to TRBD1 covers 10 bases. The CDR3 is 18 residues long. CDR1 and CDR2 (germline): SEHNR, FQNEAQ (reference sequence). With 2 bases clipped from V and 4 bases from J, the junction kept 10 bases outside the gene matches. The CDR3 loop reads CASSLKLTGGSGNEKLFF. CDR3 nucleotides: TGTGCCAGCAGCTTAAAACTGACAGGGGGCTCTGGTAATGAAAAACTGTTTTTT.